Sequencing of this T cell receptor (beta chain) was carried out in a study of T cells expressing NK-cell markers. After re-calling the 5' RACE reads, TCRdb lists one entry per CDR3 protein, DNA absent. Here the sample table reports roughly 180,000 distinct CDR3 sequences. Sequencing input: blood T cells: a sorted CD56 or NKG2C T cell subset, CD4+ or CD8+ T cells, or bulk PBMC T cells (not recorded which). The receptor was isolated from a man between 18 and 69 years old in good health.

The CDR3 loop is CAWSSGLGFYGYTF. This chain uses TRBV30 with TRBJ1-2; absent DNA, TCRdb's TRBD1 call cannot be checked. Looked up from germline, CDR1 is GTSNPN and CDR2 is SVGIG (reference sequence). The CDR3 is made up of 14 amino acids.